Below, one TCR beta chain is given with its context. Its matching antigen is unknown. CDR1 and CDR2 from the germline V gene are SGHRS and YFSETQ. This CDR3 comprises 13 residues. With 0 bases removed from V and 4 bases from J, the gap between germline ends came to 7 bases. The entry originates in a study of vaccination effects on CD4 cells after COVID-19. General observations from the study: Infection-derived and vaccine-derived clones contracted markedly late after vaccination.

Using viral peptide pools, the ViraFEST assay grew out antigen-specific CD4+ T cells prior to sequencing. The authors isolated CD4+ T cells after roughly 10 days of culture. Participants were given two doses of BNT162b2 or mRNA-1273 vaccine. Prior SARS-CoV-2 infection was absent in the vaccine recipients, as shown by negative nucleocapsid antibodies. Replacing half the medium with IL-2 medium was done on days 3 and 7. Profiling relied on immunoSEQ multiplex PCR, and the TCRdb table lists in-frame clones only, not all of them. The repertoire holds tens of thousands of clones, with roughly 76% as singletons.

The source of this sequence is a human donor who received a COVID-19 vaccine. Some clones in this sample may be carry-over from other donors' samples. V gene TRBV5-1 combines with J gene TRBJ1-2; TRBD1 is a possible D gene (5 bases). The material was CD4+ T cells from PBMCs cultured with SARS-CoV-2 spike peptides, obtained after COVID-19 vaccination. In DNA, the CDR3 is TGCGCCAGCAGCTTGGGACAGTCCTATGGCTACACCTTC. It codes for CASSLGQSYGYTF.